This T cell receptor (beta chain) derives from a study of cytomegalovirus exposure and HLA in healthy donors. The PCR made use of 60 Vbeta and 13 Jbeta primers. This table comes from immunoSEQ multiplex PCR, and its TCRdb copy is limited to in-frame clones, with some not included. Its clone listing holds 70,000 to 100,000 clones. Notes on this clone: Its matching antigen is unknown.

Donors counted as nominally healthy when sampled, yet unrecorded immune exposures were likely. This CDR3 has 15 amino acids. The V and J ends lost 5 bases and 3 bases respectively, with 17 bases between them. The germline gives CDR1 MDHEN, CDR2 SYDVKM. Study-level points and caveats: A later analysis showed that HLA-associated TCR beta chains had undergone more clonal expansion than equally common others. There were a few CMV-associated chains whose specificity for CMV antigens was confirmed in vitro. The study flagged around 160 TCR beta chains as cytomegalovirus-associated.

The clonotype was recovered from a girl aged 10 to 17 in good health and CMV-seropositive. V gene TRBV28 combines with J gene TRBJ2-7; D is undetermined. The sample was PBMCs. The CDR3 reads CASSPQSDGYYEQYV. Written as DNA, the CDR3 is TGTGCCAGCAGTCCCCAATCAGACGGATACTACGAGCAGTACGTC.